These 17 T cell receptor beta chains were sequenced from one sample in a study of response to subunit inactivated influenza vaccine. A single record per CDR3 protein comes from TCRdb applying MiXCR to the RT-PCR reads. The table records hundreds of thousands of distinct CDR3 sequences, roughly 10% of them present only once. The same data also contributed to another study, on T cells expressing NK-cell markers. That report adds: Beta-chain TCR cDNA was generated via 5'RACE template switching with UMIs.

This material consisted of PBMCs from blood, taken on the day of vaccination. All receptors come from a man aged 45-65 years who received an inactivated influenza vaccine.

This clonotype was observed a handful of times. The chain joins TRBV7-8 to TRBJ2-7; the D gene is possibly TRBD2 (6 bases). CDR1 is SGHVS and CDR2 is FQNEAQ in the germline V gene. The V gene lost 5 bases and the J gene lost 2 bases, with 16 bases spanning the gap. The CDR3 consists of 15 residues. In DNA, the CDR3 is TGTGCCAGCAGCAATTTTGCGGGAACCACCTACGAGCAGTACTTC. Protein product: CASSNFAGTTYEQYF. Full variable domain (rest looked up from reference TRBV7-8 and TRBJ2-7): GAGVSQSPRYKVAKRGQDVALRCDPISGHVSLFWYQQALGQGPEFLTYFQNEAQLDKSGLPSDRFFAERPEGSVSTLKIQRTQQEDSAVYLCASSNFAGTTYEQYFGPGTRLTVT.

The J gene is TRBJ2-2, the V gene TRBV9; D gene ambiguous. Germline V gives CDR1 SGDLS, CDR2 YYNGEE. This CDR3 is built from 12 residues. V lost 0 bases, J lost 8 bases, and 5 bases lay in between. This chain's CDR3 is CASSVDRGELFF. The CDR3 DNA reads as TGTGCCAGCAGCGTAGATCGGGGGGAGCTGTTTTTT.

A few counts support this clonotype. The chain uses TRBV4-3 and TRBJ2-7; 7 bases are shared with TRBD2. Germline CDR1 and CDR2: LGHNA and YSLEER. Germline trimming cut 0 bases from V and 6 bases from J; bases unmatched to any gene: 8. CDR3 length: 15 residues. The CDR3 protein is CASSQEGGGLREQYF. CDR3 nucleotide sequence: TGCGCCAGCAGCCAAGAAGGCGGGGGTTTGCGCGAGCAGTACTTC.

This clonotype was counted a few times. The chain carries TRBV11-2 and TRBJ2-1; 7 bases line up with TRBD2. J lost 3 bases, V lost 4 bases, and 6 bases had no gene match. This CDR3 has 15 amino acids. The germline V gene has CDR1 SGHAT and CDR2 FQNNGV. The CDR3 DNA is TGTGCCAGCAGCTCGACGCGGGGGAACTACAATGAGCAGTTCTTC. It translates to CASSSTRGNYNEQFF.

The table lists this clonotype with a few counts. This sequence joins TRBV7-8 and TRBJ1-2, with D possibly matching TRBD1 (6 bases). V was pared by 3 bases and J by 4 bases, with 12 bases between. The germline V gene has CDR1 SGHVS and CDR2 FQNEAQ. CDR3 length: 14 residues. The CDR3 here is CASSFGGASYGYTF. For the CDR3, the DNA is TGTGCCAGCAGCTTTGGGGGCGCGAGCTATGGCTACACCTTC. Full variable domain (outside the CDR3, taken from reference TRBV7-8 and TRBJ1-2): GAGVSQSPRYKVAKRGQDVALRCDPISGHVSLFWYQQALGQGPEFLTYFQNEAQLDKSGLPSDRFFAERPEGSVSTLKIQRTQQEDSAVYLCASSFGGASYGYTFGSGTRLTVV.

This clonotype has only a few counts. The V call is TRBV20-1, the J call TRBJ1-5; 7 bases line up with TRBD1. The germline V gene has CDR1 DFQATT and CDR2 SNEGSKA (reference sequence). The CDR3 extends over 12 amino acids. With V trimmed by 6 bases and J by 5 bases, 4 bases remained unmatched. The CDR3 spells CSASTGDQPQHF. Written as DNA, the CDR3 is TGCAGTGCCTCAACAGGGGATCAGCCCCAGCATTTT.

The chain links TRBV10-3 to TRBJ2-5, with a tentative D call TRBD2 (6 bases). Germline CDR1 is ENHRY and CDR2 is SYGVKD. This CDR3 has 13 amino acids. With 5 bases removed from V and 5 bases from J, the gap between germline ends came to 12 bases. The CDR3 is CAISTGVVETQYF. The CDR3 DNA follows: TGTGCCATCAGTACGGGGGTAGTGGAGACCCAGTACTTC.

The sample holds many counts of this clonotype. This chain uses TRBV4-2 with TRBJ2-1; 11 nucleotides align to TRBD2. V lost 4 bases and J lost 6; bases outside the gene matches: 11. In germline, CDR1 is LGHNA, CDR2 YNFKEQ. This CDR3 spans 17 amino acids. The CDR3 spells CASSPTTSGVIGNEQFF. The CDR3 bases are TGTGCCAGCAGCCCTACGACTAGCGGGGTTATAGGCAATGAGCAGTTCTTC.

The table lists this clonotype with many counts. The chain links TRBV4-2 to TRBJ2-7; weak D call: TRBD2 (6 bases). This CDR3 is 16 amino acids long. Germline V gives CDR1 LGHNA, CDR2 YNFKEQ. The V gene lost 1 base and the J gene lost 2 bases, with 15 bases spanning the gap. Here the CDR3 reads CASSQGLETRAYEQYF. CDR3 nucleotide sequence: TGTGCCAGCAGCCAAGGGTTGGAGACTAGGGCCTACGAGCAGTACTTC.

The table lists this clonotype with many counts. The V and J genes are TRBV10-3 and TRBJ2-2; 9 positions match TRBD1. Germline values: CDR1 ENHRY, CDR2 SYGVKD. This CDR3 has 15 amino acids. J gave up 0 bases and V 8 bases, and 4 bases lay outside the gene matches. CDR3 region: CAIRQGVANTGELFF. Here the CDR3 DNA reads TGTGCCATCCGACAGGGGGTCGCGAACACCGGGGAGCTGTTTTTT.

The V call is TRBV4-2, the J call TRBJ2-7; perhaps TRBD1 as D (6 bases). V was pared by 0 bases and J by 2 bases, with 14 bases between. The CDR3 has 16 residues. CDR1 and CDR2 from the germline V gene are LGHNA and YNFKEQ. CDR3 DNA sequence: TGTGCCAGCAGCCAAGAGGCCGGGACATTTCCCTACGAGCAGTACTTC. It translates to CASSQEAGTFPYEQYF.

The sample holds many counts of this clonotype. The chain is built from TRBV7-8 and TRBJ1-6; 7 nucleotides match TRBD1. From germline, CDR1 is SGHVS and CDR2 FQNEAQ. This CDR3 has 14 residues. The ends lost 2 bases at V and 7 bases at J; junction bases unmatched: 2. The CDR3 DNA reads TGTGCCAGCAGCTTACAGGGGGTGAATTCACCCCTCCACTTT. Encoded protein: CASSLQGVNSPLHF.

This clonotype was seen repeatedly, ten times or more. The CDR3 DNA follows: TGTGCCATCAGTGGGGACCGAGGGAATTCACCCCTCCACTTT. Residues: CAISGDRGNSPLHF. The rearrangement links TRBV10-3 to TRBJ1-6; a weak D match, TRBD1 (5 bases). V was pared by 4 bases and J by 7 bases, with 11 bases between. The CDR3 spans 14 residues. Germline V CDR1 and CDR2: ENHRY, SYGVKD.

The genes are TRBV6-6 and TRBJ2-1; D is ambiguous. The CDR3 has 12 residues. In germline, CDR1 is MNHNY, CDR2 SVGAGI (reference sequence). V dropped 9 bases and J dropped 5 bases, with 11 bases sitting between them. The CDR3 spells CASCQRHNEQFF. DNA for the CDR3: TGTGCCAGTTGCCAGCGTCACAATGAGCAGTTCTTC.

A single count supports this clonotype. In this CDR3 the conserved last residue, phenylalanine or tryptophan, is missing, so a read error is likely. V is TRBV15 and J is TRBJ2-7; 7 nucleotides match TRBD1. The CDR3 runs 15 residues. Germline values: CDR1 LNHNV, CDR2 YYDKDF (reference sequence). The V gene end was trimmed by 2 bases and the J gene end by 3 bases; junction bases not matched to a gene: 7. The CDR3 sequence is CATSRSRDRDYEQYL. In DNA form, the CDR3 reads TGTGCCACCAGCAGAAGCCGGGACAGAGACTACGAGCAGTACCTC.

This clonotype was seen a handful of times. The CDR3 protein is CSAGGQGYYEQYF. The CDR3 nucleotides read TGCAGTGCGGGGGGACAGGGTTACTACGAGCAGTACTTC. The V gene is TRBV20-1, the J gene TRBJ2-7; 9 bases align to TRBD1. V shed 6 bases, J shed 3 bases, and the junction held 6 bases outside the gene matches. The CDR3 is 13 residues long. Germline-derived CDR1 and CDR2 are DFQATT and SNEGSKA (reference sequence).

This clonotype has more than one count but fewer than ten. This sequence joins TRBV28 and TRBJ2-4; D is unclear. Germline lookup yields CDR1 MDHEN and CDR2 SYDVKM. The V end was cut by 4 bases, the J end by 3 bases, with 10 bases between. CDR3 length equals 14 residues. The CDR3 loop reads CASSSAFDKNIQYF. Here the CDR3 DNA reads TGTGCCAGCAGTTCCGCCTTCGACAAAAACATTCAGTACTTC.